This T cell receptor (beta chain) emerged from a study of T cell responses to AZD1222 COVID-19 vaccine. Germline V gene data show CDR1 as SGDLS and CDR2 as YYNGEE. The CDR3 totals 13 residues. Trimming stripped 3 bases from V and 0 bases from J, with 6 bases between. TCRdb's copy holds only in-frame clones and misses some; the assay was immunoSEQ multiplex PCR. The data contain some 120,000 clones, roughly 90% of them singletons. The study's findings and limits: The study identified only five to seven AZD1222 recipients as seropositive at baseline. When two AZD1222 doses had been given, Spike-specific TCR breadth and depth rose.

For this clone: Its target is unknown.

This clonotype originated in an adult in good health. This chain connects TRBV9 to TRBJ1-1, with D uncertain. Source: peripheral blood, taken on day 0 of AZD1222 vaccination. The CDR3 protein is CASSAQMNTEAFF. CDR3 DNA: TGTGCCAGCAGCGCGCAGATGAACACTGAAGCTTTCTTT.